This TCR beta chain appears in the sequencing data of a study of shared clonotypes between healthy human individuals. The sorted-subset replicate PCRs were given 150 to 250 ng DNA, which is some 29,000 T cell genomes. Clones were sequenced by immunoSEQ multiplex PCR, and TCRdb holds only the in-frame ones, with some missing. The sample contains roughly 200,000 clones, about 68% of which appear only once. The V gene lost 4 bases and the J gene lost 5 bases, with 21 bases spanning the gap. CDR3 length: 18 amino acids. What was sequenced was memory CD4+ T cells sorted from blood. The subset was: CD45RA-negative fraction. The V gene is TRBV6-7, the J gene TRBJ2-6; no definite D call. TRBV6-7 is designated an ORF whose function remains uncertain. The clonotype originates from a man aged 25-40 years in good health. CDR3 nucleotides: TGTGCCAGCAGTTGTTCGCTGCGTTTACAAAGTCGGGCCAACGTCCTGACTTTC. It encodes CASSCSLRLQSRANVLTF.